This T cell receptor (beta chain) is drawn from a study of identifying expanded T cells in peripheral blood. Trimming pared 1 base from V and 4 bases from J, leaving 11 bases between. CDR3 length equals 14 residues. Germline values: CDR1 SGHRS, CDR2 YFSETQ. Profiled with immunoSEQ multiplex PCR; TCRdb holds only in-frame clones, not every one. The sample consists of about 78,000 clones, 84% of them appearing once. V and J are TRBV5-1 and TRBJ1-1, with a possible D match to TRBD1 (5 bases). The sequencing sample was made of blood. This receptor was taken from a person between 18 and 75 years old in good health. CDR3 DNA sequence: TGCGCCAGCAGCTTGTATCAGGGTAGCACTGAAGCTTTCTTT. Translation gives CASSLYQGSTEAFF. Based on the CDR3 plus reference TRBV5-1 and TRBJ1-1, the full variable domain is KAGVTQTPRYLIKTRGQQVTLSCSPISGHRSVSWYQQTPGQGLQFLFEYFSETQRNKGNFPGRFSGRQFSNSRSEMNVSTLELGDSALYLCASSLYQGSTEAFFGQGTRLTVV.